The entry below gives a single T cell receptor (beta chain) sequence along with its context. The target of this receptor is not known. Base qualities are not provided; no much larger clone lies one nucleotide away. This sample was taken from a study of blood T cell repertoires in COVID-19 (dated by TCRdb to the early 2020s). Context from the whole study: Samples covering the acute and convalescent phases of COVID-19 were provided by collaborators in the United States, Italy and Spain. The repertoires were released in a freely available public database intended as a resource for research on the immune response to SARS-CoV-2. A de-identified subject ID, COVID-19 status, age in years and sex were almost always included in the sample metadata. Samples came from the ongoing ImmuneRACE study (first 160 participants) plus 1,254 subjects from 6 global collaborators. The prospective study material was composed of cDNA or gDNA derived from T cells, B-cell-depleted T cells, or PBMCs. The dataset comprised deeply sampled blood TCRbeta repertoires from subjects exposed to, actively infected with, or recovered from COVID-19. HLA class I and class II types, where available, came from metadata supplied by the sample provider rather than from assay-based typing.

One collaborating source in Seattle enrolled patients while the patients were actively infected and followed the patients over time throughout the course of disease. The collaborating institutions used their own protocols to collect whole blood in K2EDTA tubes. For TCRbeta analysis, collaborator samples were shipped as frozen whole blood, as isolated PBMCs, or as DNA extracted from either sample type. The CDR3 starts with the cysteine, ends with the phenylalanine, and has 13 residues. Left in the record is the CDR3 DNA by itself, 39 bases read in frame from the first base. CDR1 and CDR2, looked up from the germline V gene, are SQVTM and ANQGSEA. For this chain, trimming is 0 bases at the V end and 7 bases at the J end, and the number of junction bases without a gene match is 5. TCRbeta CDR3 regions were amplified from genomic DNA using the immunoSEQ Assay, a bias-controlled multiplex PCR. The authors' analysis ran thus. The number of nucleated cells in each sample was estimated from the amplification of reference gene primers within the assay. To quantify the absolute abundance of each unique TCRbeta CDR3 rearrangement, sequence reads were collapsed and filtered. For each sample, productive Simpson clonality was calculated as the square root of Simpson's diversity index across productive rearrangements. The immuneACCESS repertoire file appears here via TCRdb, limited to in-frame rearrangements. These files lack a portion of the clones; in checked studies, under half of the deficit traces to unresolved V genes, and the cause of the others is not known. The V and J calls and clone size come from that table; D and trimming were worked out from the DNA. A total of about 140,000 clones appear in this sample, 80% to 85% of them only once. The top ten clonotypes cover 8.9% of the sample.

Overall study results and their limits: Clinical and demographic metadata were provided uncurated, with the amount varying by source and participant.

This sequence originates from a man younger than 45 with COVID-19, enrolled during active disease. Sequencing was done on a sample of peripheral blood. Rearrangement joined TRBV29-1 to TRBJ1-2; 7 bases in the middle match TRBD1. CDR3 reads: CSVEERGRIGYTF. The DNA sequence is as follows: TGCAGCGTTGAAGAAAGGGGGCGCATTGGCTACACCTTC.